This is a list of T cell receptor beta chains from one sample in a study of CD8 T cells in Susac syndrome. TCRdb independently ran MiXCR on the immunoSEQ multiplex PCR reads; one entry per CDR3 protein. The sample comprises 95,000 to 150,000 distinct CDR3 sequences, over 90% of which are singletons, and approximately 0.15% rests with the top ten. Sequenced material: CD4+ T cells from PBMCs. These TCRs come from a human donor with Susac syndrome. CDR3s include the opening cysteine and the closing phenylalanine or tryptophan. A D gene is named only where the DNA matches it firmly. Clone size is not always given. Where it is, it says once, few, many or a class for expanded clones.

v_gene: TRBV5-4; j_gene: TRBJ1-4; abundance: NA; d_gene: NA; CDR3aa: CASSFGSRGEKLFF; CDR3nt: TGTGCCAGCAGCTTTGGCTCAAGGGGTGAAAAACTGTTTTTT
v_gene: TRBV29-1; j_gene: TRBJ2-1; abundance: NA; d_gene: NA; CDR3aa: CSVWNSGGANEQFF; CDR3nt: TGCAGCGTTTGGAATAGCGGAGGGGCAAATGAGCAGTTCTTC
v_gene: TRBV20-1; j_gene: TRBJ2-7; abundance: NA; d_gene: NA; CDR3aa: CSAYRVDSHYEQYF; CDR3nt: TGCAGTGCTTACCGGGTGGACTCTCACTACGAGCAGTACTTC
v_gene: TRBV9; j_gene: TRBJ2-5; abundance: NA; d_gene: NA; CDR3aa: CASSSNVGSETQYF; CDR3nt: TGTGCCAGCAGTTCCAATGTGGGGAGTGAGACCCAGTACTTC
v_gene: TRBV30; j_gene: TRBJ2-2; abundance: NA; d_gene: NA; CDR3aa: CAWSVRARDLSGELFF; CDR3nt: TGTGCCTGGAGTGTACGGGCCAGGGATCTTTCCGGGGAGCTGTTTTTT
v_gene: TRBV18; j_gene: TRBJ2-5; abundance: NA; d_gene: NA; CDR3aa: CASSPRVKETQYF; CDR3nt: TGTGCCAGCTCACCACGGGTCAAAGAGACCCAGTACTTC
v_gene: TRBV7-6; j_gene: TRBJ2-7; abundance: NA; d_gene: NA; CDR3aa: CASSSEYEQYF; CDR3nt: TGTGCCAGCAGCTCTGAGTACGAGCAGTACTTC
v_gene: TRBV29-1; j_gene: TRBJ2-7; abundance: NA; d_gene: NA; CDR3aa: CSVVSPVAYEQYF; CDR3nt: TGCAGCGTTGTATCCCCAGTGGCCTACGAGCAGTACTTC
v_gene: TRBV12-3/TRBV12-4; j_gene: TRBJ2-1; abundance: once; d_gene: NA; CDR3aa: CASSPGGPPNEQFF; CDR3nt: TGTGCCAGCAGTCCAGGGGGGCCCCCGAATGAGCAGTTCTTC
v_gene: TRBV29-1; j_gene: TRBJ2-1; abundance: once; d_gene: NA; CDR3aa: CSVVGSAYNEQFF; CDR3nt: TGCAGCGTTGTCGGGAGCGCCTACAATGAGCAGTTCTTC
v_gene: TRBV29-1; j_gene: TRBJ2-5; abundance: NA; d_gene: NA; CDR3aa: CSVVPVLPETQYF; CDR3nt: TGCAGCGTTGTGCCCGTCCTCCCAGAGACCCAGTACTTC
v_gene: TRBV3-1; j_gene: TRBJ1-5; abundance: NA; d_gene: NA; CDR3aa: CASSQSFNQPQHF; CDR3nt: TGTGCCAGCAGCCAATCCTTTAATCAGCCCCAGCATTTT
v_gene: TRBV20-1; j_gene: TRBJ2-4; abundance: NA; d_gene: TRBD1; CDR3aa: CSATIRQGDKNIQYF; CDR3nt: TGCAGTGCTACTATCCGACAGGGAGACAAAAACATTCAGTACTTC
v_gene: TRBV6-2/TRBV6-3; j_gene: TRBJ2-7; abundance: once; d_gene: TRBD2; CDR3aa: CASSLGLAGGPNEQYF; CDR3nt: TGTGCCAGCAGCCTTGGACTAGCGGGAGGTCCTAACGAGCAGTACTTC
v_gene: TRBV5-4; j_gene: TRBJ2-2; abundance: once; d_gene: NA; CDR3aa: CASSQNLPNTGELFF; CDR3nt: TGTGCCAGCAGCCAAAACCTGCCGAACACCGGGGAGCTGTTTTTT
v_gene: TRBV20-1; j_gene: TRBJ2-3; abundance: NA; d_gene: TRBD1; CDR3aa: CSAQDRLTDTQYF; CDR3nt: TGCAGTGCACAGGACAGGCTCACAGATACGCAGTATTTT
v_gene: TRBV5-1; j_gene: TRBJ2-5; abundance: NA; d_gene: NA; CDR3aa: CASSLGGADQTQYF; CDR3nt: TGCGCCAGCAGCTTGGGGGGGGCGGACCAGACCCAGTACTTC
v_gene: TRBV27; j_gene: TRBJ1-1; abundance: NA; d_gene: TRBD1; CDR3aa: CASSRTGGFEAFF; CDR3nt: TGTGCCAGCAGTCGAACAGGGGGCTTTGAAGCTTTCTTT
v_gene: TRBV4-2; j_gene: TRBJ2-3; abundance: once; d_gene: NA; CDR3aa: CASSQGERDTQYF; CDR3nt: TGTGCCAGCAGCCAAGGGGAGCGGGATACGCAGTATTTT
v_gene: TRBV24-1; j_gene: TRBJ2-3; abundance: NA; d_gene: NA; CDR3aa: CATEGSTDTQYF; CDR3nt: TGTGCCACCGAGGGGAGCACAGATACGCAGTATTTT
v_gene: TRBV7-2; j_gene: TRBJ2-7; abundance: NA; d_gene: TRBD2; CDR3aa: CASSLGTSGPYEQYF; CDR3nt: TGTGCCAGCAGCCTCGGGACTAGCGGCCCCTACGAGCAGTACTTC
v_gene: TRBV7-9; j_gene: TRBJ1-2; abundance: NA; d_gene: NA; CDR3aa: CASSFAEQNYGYTF; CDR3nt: TGTGCCAGCAGCTTCGCCGAACAAAACTATGGCTACACCTTC
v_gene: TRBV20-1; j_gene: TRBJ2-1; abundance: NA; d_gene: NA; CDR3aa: CSAWHWRAYNEQFF; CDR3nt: TGCAGTGCCTGGCACTGGAGGGCCTACAATGAGCAGTTCTTC
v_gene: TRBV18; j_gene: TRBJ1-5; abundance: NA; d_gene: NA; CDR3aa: CASSPGLANQPQHF; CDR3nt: TGTGCCAGCTCACCCGGACTTGCCAATCAGCCCCAGCATTTT
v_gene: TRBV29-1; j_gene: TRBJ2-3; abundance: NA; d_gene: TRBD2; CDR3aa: CSVLASGKTDTQYF; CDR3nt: TGCAGCGTTTTGGCTAGCGGGAAAACAGATACGCAGTATTTT
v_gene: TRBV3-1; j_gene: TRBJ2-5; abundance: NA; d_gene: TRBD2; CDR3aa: CASSQLAGGTNRDQYF; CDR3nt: TGTGCCAGCAGCCAATTAGCGGGAGGCACCAACCGGGACCAGTACTTC
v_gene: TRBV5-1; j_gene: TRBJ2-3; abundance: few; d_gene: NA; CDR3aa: CASSPGHGTDTQYF; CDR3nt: TGCGCCAGCAGCCCGGGACACGGGACAGATACGCAGTATTTT
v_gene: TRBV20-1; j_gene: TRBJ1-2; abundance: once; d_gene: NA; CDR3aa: CSARAEDLGYTF; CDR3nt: TGCAGTGCTAGAGCGGAAGATCTCGGCTACACCTTC
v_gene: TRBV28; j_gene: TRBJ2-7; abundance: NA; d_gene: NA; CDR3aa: CASSLTRNVGYF; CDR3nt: TGTGCCAGCAGCCTTACGCGGAATGTCGGGTACTTC
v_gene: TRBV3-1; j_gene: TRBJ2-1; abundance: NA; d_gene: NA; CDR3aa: CASSHGRSYNEQFF; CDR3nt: TGTGCCAGCAGCCACGGGCGTTCCTACAATGAGCAGTTCTTC
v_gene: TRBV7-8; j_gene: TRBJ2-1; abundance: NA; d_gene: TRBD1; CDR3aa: CASSLWTGGLFHEQFF; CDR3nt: TGTGCCAGCAGCTTATGGACAGGGGGCCTGTTCCATGAGCAGTTCTTC
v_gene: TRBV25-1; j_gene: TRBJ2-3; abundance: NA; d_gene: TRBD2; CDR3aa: CASSNKRDPTDTQYF; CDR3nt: TGTGCCAGCAGCAACAAGCGGGACCCCACAGATACGCAGTATTTT
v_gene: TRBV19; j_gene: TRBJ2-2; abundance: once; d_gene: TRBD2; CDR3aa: CASSRLAGVGGELFF; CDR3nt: TGTGCCAGTAGTCGACTAGCGGGAGTCGGCGGGGAGCTGTTTTTT
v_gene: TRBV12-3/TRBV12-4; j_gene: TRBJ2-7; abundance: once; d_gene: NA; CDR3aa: CASSFRPSYEQYF; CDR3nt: TGTGCCAGCAGTTTTCGGCCCTCCTACGAGCAGTACTTC
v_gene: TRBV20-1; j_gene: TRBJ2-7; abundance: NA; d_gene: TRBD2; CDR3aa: CSARGIAGRHEQYF; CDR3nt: TGCAGTGCTAGAGGAATAGCGGGACGCCACGAGCAGTACTTC